This entry lists 19 T cell receptor beta chains sequenced from one sample in a study of post-analysis software for immune sequencing data. Unique molecular identifiers featured in each of the TCR beta cDNA libraries. TCRdb reprocessed the PCR reads via MiXCR and lists one record per CDR3 protein. The sample shows about 260,000 distinct CDR3 sequences, 35% to 40% of them seen only once. Broader study findings: TRBV5-6, TRBV5-1 and TRBV20-1 belonged to a set of roughly 5 TRBV segments that were more frequent in patients than controls.

Their specific antigens are unknown. The sequenced material came from blood. The origin of the receptors is a girl aged 10 to 17 with multiple sclerosis.

J is TRBJ2-1 and V is TRBV5-1; the D gene is possibly TRBD2 (6 bases). V lost 3 bases, J lost 8 bases, and 15 bases lay in between. From germline, CDR1 is SGHRS and CDR2 YFSETQ. This CDR3 is 14 amino acids long. This CDR3 is CASSWGGKEHEQFF. The CDR3 bases are TGCGCCAGCAGCTGGGGCGGGAAGGAACATGAGCAGTTCTTC.

The chain recombines TRBV6-2 or TRBV6-3 with TRBJ1-2; unclear D gene. Germline values: CDR1 MNHEY, CDR2 SVGEGT. There are 12 residues in the CDR3. V lost 4 bases to trimming and J lost 4 bases, with 7 bases between them. CDR3 sequence reads: CASSWGGYGYTF. CDR3 coding DNA: TGTGCCAGCAGTTGGGGTGGCTATGGCTACACCTTC.

This clonotype was observed many times. This chain joins TRBV7-2 and TRBJ2-5; the D is unclear. Deletions cut 7 bases from V and 0 bases from J, with 3 bases between. This CDR3 comprises 11 residues. Looked up from germline, CDR1 is SGHTA and CDR2 is FQGNSA. DNA for the CDR3: TGTGCCAGCACCAACCAAGAGACCCAGTACTTC. It translates to CASTNQETQYF.

There are many counts of this clonotype. V gene TRBV5-1 combines with J gene TRBJ2-1; D might be TRBD2 (7 bases). This CDR3 is built from 15 residues. Germline lookup yields CDR1 SGHRS and CDR2 YFSETQ. Between the trimmed V and J ends, which lost 2 bases and 4 bases, there was a span of 13 bases. The CDR3 is CASSLGRGLYNEQFF. The CDR3 nucleotides are TGCGCCAGCAGCTTAGGGCGGGGGCTATACAATGAGCAGTTCTTC.

This clonotype has only a few counts. A clone one base away is much larger, so this may be a read error. The chain has TRBV7-2 and TRBJ2-1, with 10 bases lining up with TRBD2. The V gene's germline CDR1 is SGHTA and CDR2 FQGNSA. The CDR3 is made up of 16 amino acids. CDR3 coding DNA: TGTGTCAGCAGTCCCAGCGGGGGGGCCTATCACAATGAGCAGTTCTTC. Its protein product is CVSSPSGGAYHNEQFF.

A word on this clonotype: This may be a read error, as it is one base from a much larger clone. A read error is likely, as this CDR3 ends without the conserved phenylalanine or tryptophan. The chain is built from TRBV20-1 and TRBJ2-5; 8 bases match TRBD2. V was clipped by 5 bases and J by 4 bases; unmatched bases: 3. The CDR3 has 12 amino acids. The germline V gene encodes CDR1 DFQATT and CDR2 SNEGSKA (reference sequence). The CDR3 is CSAQRGGETQYS. The CDR3 bases are TGCAGTGCTCAACGGGGGGGAGAGACCCAGTACTCC.

In this sample, this clonotype turned up many times. The chain is built from TRBV4-2 and TRBJ2-1; 9 bases align to TRBD2. The CDR3 sequence is 15 residues long. Trimming at V came to 1 base and at J to 9 bases, leaving 7 bases not matched to a gene. The germline gives CDR1 LGHNA, CDR2 YNFKEQ. The CDR3 nucleotides are TGTGCCAGCAGCCAAGCTAGCGGGGACGGCGGTGAGCAGTTCTTC. Protein: CASSQASGDGGEQFF.

V is TRBV28 and J is TRBJ2-5, with TRBD1 identical over 7 bases. The J call is in doubt because the DNA end fits TRBJ2-7 better. From germline, CDR1 is MDHEN and CDR2 SYDVKM. The CDR3 has 14 residues. CDR3 in DNA: TGTGCCAGCAGGAGACAGGGTGGGGTCCACGAGCAGTACTTC. The encoded protein is CASRRQGGVHEQYF.

The chain is built from TRBV20-1 and TRBJ2-7; D is ambiguous. Germline loops: CDR1 DFQATT, CDR2 SNEGSKA (reference sequence). V was trimmed by 5 bases and J by 0 bases, leaving 11 bases between them. The CDR3 contains 13 residues. Here the CDR3 reads CSALRSYSYEQYF. Written as DNA, the CDR3 is TGCAGTGCTCTAAGGTCCTACTCCTACGAGCAGTACTTC.

The chain carries TRBV24-1 and TRBJ2-2; D ambiguous. The CDR3 has 15 residues. Germline V lookup: CDR1 KGHDR, CDR2 SFDVKD. The germline V and J ends were trimmed by 3 bases and 1 base, with 8 bases remaining between them. As DNA, the CDR3 is TGTGCCACCAGTGATCCTTTACAGAACACCGGGGAGCTGTTTTTT. Encoded protein: CATSDPLQNTGELFF.

This clonotype has more than one count but fewer than ten. At one of its ends the junction is not consistent with the germline gene, which may arise from a read error. CDR3 DNA: TGTGCCACCAGCAGAGCCAACAGGGGGGTTGCCAAAAACATTCGGTACTTC. This codes for CATSRANRGVAKNIRYF. The rearrangement uses TRBV15 and TRBJ2-4; TRBD1 agrees at 8 bases. This CDR3 is 17 amino acids long. Germline CDR1 is LNHNV and CDR2 is YYDKDF (reference sequence).

Points on this clonotype: One base away lies a much larger clone, so this may be a sequencing read error. J is TRBJ2-7 and V is TRBV15, with 11 bases that match TRBD1. The germline CDR1 and CDR2 sequences are LNHNV and YYDKDF (reference sequence). This CDR3 region has 16 residues. After removal of 6 bases from V and 7 bases from J, the junction contained 14 bases not matched to a gene. The CDR3 loop reads CATSSWDRGKSNEQYF. In nucleotides, the CDR3 is TGTGCCACCAGTAGCTGGGACAGGGGGAAAAGCAATGAGCAGTACTTC. The whole variable domain, filled in from reference TRBV15 and TRBJ2-7, reads DAMVIQNPRYQVTQFGKPVTLSCSQTLNHNVMYWYQQKSSQAPKLLFHYYDKDFNNEADTPDNFQSRRPNTSFCFLDIRSPGLGDTAMYLCATSSWDRGKSNEQYFGPGTRLTVT.

The V gene is TRBV20-1, the J gene TRBJ2-3; perhaps TRBD2 as D (7 bases). In germline, CDR1 is DFQATT, CDR2 SNEGSKA (reference sequence). Deletions cut 3 bases from V and 2 bases from J, with 15 bases between. The CDR3 is made up of 15 amino acids. CDR3 nucleotide sequence: TGCAGTGCTAGGAGGGGGGGAGGACCCACAGATACGCAGTATTTT. Its translation: CSARRGGGPTDTQYF.

The rearrangement uses TRBV20-1 and TRBJ1-5; 7 nucleotides align to TRBD1. Germline loops: CDR1 DFQATT, CDR2 SNEGSKA (reference sequence). V dropped 6 bases and J dropped 0; count of bases not matched to a gene: 8. The CDR3 contains 15 residues. CDR3 bases: TGCAGTGCGAAGGGGGCGTCTAATAGCAATCAGCCCCAGCATTTT. As protein: CSAKGASNSNQPQHF.

In regard to this clonotype: This could be a read error, since a much larger clone is one nucleotide away. The chain has TRBV5-5 and TRBJ2-5; 9 bases align to TRBD1. Germline CDR1 and CDR2: SGHKS and YYEKEE (reference sequence). The length of the CDR3 is 16 residues. The V gene end was trimmed by 5 bases and the J gene end by 7 bases; junction bases not matched to a gene: 15. The CDR3 protein is CASSYGTGFWGGTQYF. In DNA form, the CDR3 reads TGTGCCAGCAGTTATGGGACAGGGTTTTGGGGAGGGACCCAGTACTTC.

The CDR3 spells CAISEAEGFPYEQYF. The DNA for the CDR3 is TGTGCCATCAGTGAGGCCGAGGGATTCCCCTACGAGCAGTACTTC. This rearrangement joins TRBV10-3 to TRBJ2-7, with D perhaps TRBD2 (5 bases). V dropped 2 bases and J dropped 2 bases, with 13 bases sitting between them. This CDR3 is 15 amino acids long. Germline V lookup: CDR1 ENHRY, CDR2 SYGVKD.

This clonotype was observed a few times. It may be a read error: a sequence one base away is much more abundant. This chain connects TRBV6-4 to TRBJ2-3; D is perhaps TRBD2 (5 bases). Trimming cost V 6 bases and J 4 bases, with 14 bases left between them. Germline CDR1 MRHNA, CDR2 SNTAGT. The CDR3 is made up of 14 amino acids. This chain's CDR3 is CASRAQLGADTQYF. In nucleotides, the CDR3 is TGTGCCAGCAGGGCCCAACTAGGCGCAGATACGCAGTATTTT.

V and J are TRBV7-2 and TRBJ1-5, with a weak D call TRBD1 (5 bases). Between the trimmed V and J ends, which lost 3 bases and 0 bases, there was a span of 9 bases. Germline V gene data show CDR1 as SGHTA and CDR2 as FQGNSA. The CDR3 spans 15 residues. The CDR3, as DNA: TGTGCCAGCAGCTTCGGGGGGTATAGCAATCAGCCCCAGCATTTT. Its translation: CASSFGGYSNQPQHF. The full variable domain, rest sourced from reference TRBV7-2 and TRBJ1-5, is GAGVSQSPSNKVTEKGKDVELRCDPISGHTALYWYRQSLGQGLEFLIYFQGNSAPDKSGLPSDRFSAERTGGSVSTLTIQRTQQEDSAVYLCASSFGGYSNQPQHFGDGTRLSIL.

In its sample, this clonotype was seen a few times. The rearrangement uses TRBV13 and TRBJ1-1, with D possibly TRBD1 on 5 matching bases. This CDR3 comprises 14 residues. With 2 bases removed from V and 7 bases from J, the gap between germline ends came to 14 bases. Looked up from germline, CDR1 is PRHDT and CDR2 is FYEKMQ (reference sequence). As DNA, the CDR3 is TGTGCCAGCAGCTTATGGACGGGACCGCTTGAAGCTTTCTTT. The encoded protein is CASSLWTGPLEAFF.